This entry describes one TCR beta chain. TCRdb recomputed calls from the 5' RACE reads with MiXCR, one row per CDR3 protein. The repertoire holds roughly 25,000 distinct CDR3 sequences, roughly 5.3% seen once, with under 4.5% in the top ten. The data belong to a study of early T cells in non-severe SARS-CoV-2 infection. CDR3 length equals 12 residues. The germline gives CDR1 SQVTM, CDR2 ANQGSEA. The source of this sequence is an adult who was a healthcare worker with PCR-confirmed SARS-CoV-2 infection or an uninfected control (not recorded which). The sample was whole blood. The chain recombines TRBV29-1 with TRBJ2-3, with 7 positions matching TRBD2. In nucleotides, the CDR3 is TGCGCTAGCGGACCTAGCACAGATACGCAGTATTTT. Its protein product is CASGPSTDTQYF.